What follows are 30 T cell receptor beta chains derived from one specimen sequenced in a study of monozygotic twins with inflammatory bowel disease. TCRdb reprocessed the 5' RACE reads and stores each CDR3 protein as one record, lacking DNA. Its table lists some 99,000 distinct CDR3 sequences. Sequencing used blood. These receptors originate from a human donor with ulcerative colitis or Crohn's disease, or a healthy co-twin of an affected twin (not recorded which).

The J gene is TRBJ2-1, the V gene TRBV9; the D call of TRBD2 rests on TCRdb alone, since no DNA is present to check it. This CDR3 has 13 residues. Looked up from germline, CDR1 is SGDLS and CDR2 is YYNGEE. The CDR3 sequence: CASSSWGADEQFF. The full variable domain, rest sourced from reference TRBV9 and TRBJ2-1, is DSGVTQTPKHLITATGQRVTLRCSPRSGDLSVYWYQQSLDQGLQFLIQYYNGEERAKGNILERFSAQQFPDLHSELNLSSLELGDSALYFCASSSWGADEQFFGPGTRLTVL.

The chain links TRBV12-3 or TRBV12-4 to TRBJ1-2; the D gene TCRdb calls, TRBD1, cannot be checked with no DNA. The CDR3 loop spans 15 amino acids. The CDR3 sequence: CASSVTRTGGYGYTF.

The gene calls are TRBV12-3 or TRBV12-4 and TRBJ1-5; TCRdb's assignment of TRBD1 cannot be checked, as there is no DNA. CDR3 length: 16 residues. CDR3 sequence reads: CASSLALDSLNQPQHF.

The chain employs TRBV7-9 and TRBJ1-5; lacking DNA, the TRBD1 call made by TCRdb goes unchecked. Germline V gene sequence: CDR1 SEHNR, CDR2 FQNEAQ (reference sequence). The CDR3 runs to 14 residues. The CDR3: CASSPGQRNQPQHF.

The gene calls are TRBV18 and TRBJ1-5. Per the germline V gene, CDR1 is KGHSH and CDR2 is LQKENI. The CDR3 covers 16 residues. The CDR3 sequence is CASSPPGLDSNQPQHF.

The chain has TRBV4-3 and TRBJ2-5. The CDR3 covers 14 residues. Germline V CDR1 and CDR2: LGHNA, YSLEER. CDR3 residues: CASSQGGSQETQYF.

V gene TRBV3-1 combines with J gene TRBJ2-5. This CDR3 has 13 amino acids. Per germline, CDR1 LGHDT and CDR2 YNNKEL (reference sequence). This chain's CDR3 is CVSSQGAQETQYF.

The V call is TRBV28, the J call TRBJ1-1; there is no DNA to check the TCRdb D call of TRBD1. This CDR3 spans 17 amino acids. The V gene's germline CDR1 is MDHEN and CDR2 SYDVKM. CDR3 residues: CASSLSGGTSANTEAFF.

The chain is built from TRBV3-1 and TRBJ2-3. The germline gives CDR1 LGHDT, CDR2 YNNKEL (reference sequence). CDR3 length: 16 amino acids. Here the CDR3 reads CASSQGIGLSTDTQYF.

The rearrangement uses TRBV12-3 or TRBV12-4 and TRBJ1-5; with no DNA, the TCRdb D assignment of TRBD1 cannot be verified. CDR3 size: 14 residues. The CDR3 sequence: CASSLVRGDQPQHF.

The chain is built from TRBV5-1 and TRBJ1-3. The CDR3 is 14 amino acids. Germline V gene lookup returns CDR1 SGHRS and CDR2 YFSETQ. CDR3 loop: CASSPDLGGNTIYF.

The chain carries TRBV7-9 and TRBJ2-1; the TCRdb call, TRBD1, lacks DNA for checking. Germline V gene data show CDR1 as SEHNR and CDR2 as FQNEAQ (reference sequence). The CDR3 has 14 amino acids. CDR3 loop: CASRTGTGYNEQFF.

The rearrangement links TRBV23-1 to TRBJ2-2; the TRBD1 assignment by TCRdb is unverifiable without DNA. TRBV23-1 is treated as an ORF (open reading frame) with a function not yet certain. The length of the CDR3 is 16 residues. The CDR3: CASKPLGQSNTGELFF.

V usage is TRBV20-1 and J usage is TRBJ2-1; TCRdb's D call, TRBD2, is unchecked because there is no DNA. Germline assignment: CDR1 DFQATT and CDR2 SNEGSKA (reference sequence). This CDR3 has 14 residues. CDR3 in amino acids: CSAFTGLDSNERFF.

The chain recombines TRBV5-1 with TRBJ1-1; TCRdb selects TRBD1, and the lack of DNA leaves this call unchecked. The CDR3 is made up of 14 amino acids. Germline V gene sequence: CDR1 SGHRS, CDR2 YFSETQ. CDR3: CASSLDGGMTEAFF.

This chain links TRBV28 with TRBJ2-7; as DNA is missing, the TRBD1 call by TCRdb cannot be tested. The germline V gene has CDR1 MDHEN and CDR2 SYDVKM. The length of the CDR3 is 15 residues. CDR3 protein: CASTLGTGGSYEQYF.

The gene calls are TRBV3-1 and TRBJ2-1. The CDR3 runs to 14 residues. The V gene's germline CDR1 is LGHDT and CDR2 YNNKEL (reference sequence). The CDR3 region is CASSQFVAYTEQFF.

This clonotype is labeled medium-sized based on frequency. V and J are TRBV5-6 and TRBJ2-7; TCRdb lists TRBD1, though no DNA is available to test this call. CDR3 length: 15 amino acids. CDR1 and CDR2 from the germline V gene are SGHDT and YYEEEE. The CDR3 reads CASSIRDRGSYEQYF.

The V and J genes are TRBV12-3 or TRBV12-4 and TRBJ1-4. The CDR3 consists of 13 residues. The CDR3 region is CASTLWGDEKLFF.

The chain recombines TRBV7-6 with TRBJ2-5. The CDR3 has 12 residues. Germline loops: CDR1 SGHVS, CDR2 FNYEAQ. Here the CDR3 reads CASSLRRETQYF.

The chain links TRBV5-5 to TRBJ1-6; TCRdb's D gene call, TRBD1, goes unchecked for lack of DNA. Per germline, CDR1 SGHKS and CDR2 YYEKEE (reference sequence). This CDR3 comprises 16 residues. The CDR3 spells CASSLDLGGYNSPLHF.

The chain employs TRBV11-3 and TRBJ2-7; TCRdb selects TRBD2, and the lack of DNA leaves this call unchecked. This CDR3 region has 14 residues. The germline gives CDR1 SGHNT, CDR2 YENEEA. The CDR3 spells CASHTSGRAYEQYF.

The CDR3 sequence: CSAPDPPGQYF. The chain carries TRBV20-1 and TRBJ2-5; absent DNA, TCRdb's TRBD1 call cannot be checked. Germline V gene lookup returns CDR1 DFQATT and CDR2 SNEGSKA (reference sequence). This CDR3 contains 11 residues.

The chain carries TRBV2 and TRBJ1-5; TCRdb selects TRBD1, and the lack of DNA leaves this call unchecked. The length of the CDR3 is 15 residues. In germline, CDR1 is SNHLY, CDR2 FYNNEI. This CDR3 reads CARGGVKAGDQPQHF. The entire variable domain, with the rest obtained from reference TRBV2 and TRBJ1-5, is as follows: EPEVTQTPSHQVTQMGQEVILRCVPISNHLYFYWYRQILGQKVEFLVSFYNNEISEKSEIFDDQFSVERPDGSNFTLKIRSTKLEDSAMYFCARGGVKAGDQPQHFGDGTRLSIL.

The chain is built from TRBV15 and TRBJ2-7; TCRdb's D call, TRBD1, is unchecked because there is no DNA. The CDR3 extends over 17 amino acids. Germline CDR1 is LNHNV and CDR2 is YYDKDF (reference sequence). The CDR3 sequence: CATSRALSGTGNYEQYF.

The chain couples TRBV10-2 to TRBJ2-3. This CDR3 is built from 14 residues. The germline V gene encodes CDR1 WSHSY and CDR2 SAAADI. CDR3 sequence: CASRYPQLADTQYF.

This sequence joins TRBV27 and TRBJ2-7; TCRdb outputs TRBD2, but without DNA this stays unchecked. Germline CDR1 MNHEY, CDR2 SMNVEV (reference sequence). The CDR3 spans 15 residues. CDR3: CASSLGGTSSYEQYF.

This chain uses TRBV7-9 with TRBJ2-1; the D call from TCRdb, TRBD1, cannot be confirmed without DNA. Germline CDR1 and CDR2: SEHNR and FQNEAQ (reference sequence). This CDR3 is 12 amino acids long. The CDR3 reads CASSFRGSEQFF.

The V gene is TRBV13, the J gene TRBJ2-1; absent DNA, TCRdb's TRBD2 call cannot be checked. In germline, CDR1 is PRHDT, CDR2 FYEKMQ (reference sequence). There are 12 residues in the CDR3. CDR3 loop: CASSLRRGNSFF.

This sequence joins TRBV5-4 and TRBJ2-3; the D gene TCRdb calls, TRBD1, cannot be checked with no DNA. There are 15 residues in the CDR3. The V gene's germline CDR1 is SGHNT and CDR2 YYREEE (reference sequence). The CDR3 spells CASSPREKGADTQYF. The whole variable domain, remainder taken from reference TRBV5-4 and TRBJ2-3, is ETGVTQSPTHLIKTRGQQVTLRCSSQSGHNTVSWYQQALGQGPQFIFQYYREEENGRGNFPPRFSGLQFPNYSSELNVNALELDDSALYLCASSPREKGADTQYFGPGTRLTVL.